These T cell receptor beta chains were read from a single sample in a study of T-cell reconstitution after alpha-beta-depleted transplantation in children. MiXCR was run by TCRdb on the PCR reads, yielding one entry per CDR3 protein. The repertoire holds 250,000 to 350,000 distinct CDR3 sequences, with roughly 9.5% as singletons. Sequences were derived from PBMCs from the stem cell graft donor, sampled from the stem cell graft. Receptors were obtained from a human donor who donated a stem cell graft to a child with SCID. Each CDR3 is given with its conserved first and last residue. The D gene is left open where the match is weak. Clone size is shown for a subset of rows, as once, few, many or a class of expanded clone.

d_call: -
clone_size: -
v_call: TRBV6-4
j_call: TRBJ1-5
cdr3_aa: CASSEGRNQPQHF
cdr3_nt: TGTGCCAGCAGTGAGGGGAGAAATCAGCCCCAGCATTTT

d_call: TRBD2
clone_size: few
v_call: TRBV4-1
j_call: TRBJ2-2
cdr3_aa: CASSPLAGGPNTGELFF
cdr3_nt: TGCGCCAGCAGCCCACTAGCGGGGGGCCCGAACACCGGGGAGCTGTTTTTT

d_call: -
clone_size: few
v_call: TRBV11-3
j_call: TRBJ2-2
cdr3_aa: CASSASDRAPNTGELFF
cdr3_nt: TGTGCCAGCAGCGCTAGCGACAGGGCCCCGAACACCGGGGAGCTGTTTTTT

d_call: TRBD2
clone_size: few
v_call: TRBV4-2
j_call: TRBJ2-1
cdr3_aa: CASSQGAGVPYNEQFF
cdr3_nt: TGTGCCAGCAGCCAAGGAGCGGGGGTGCCCTACAATGAGCAGTTCTTC

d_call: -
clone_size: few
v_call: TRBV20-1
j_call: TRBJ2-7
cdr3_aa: CSAMVPLGGHVEQYF
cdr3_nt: TGCAGTGCTATGGTTCCCCTAGGGGGGCACGTCGAGCAGTACTTC

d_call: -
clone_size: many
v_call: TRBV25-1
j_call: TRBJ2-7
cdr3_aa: CASSVTQGYEQYF
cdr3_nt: TGTGCCAGCAGTGTAACCCAGGGGTACGAGCAGTACTTC

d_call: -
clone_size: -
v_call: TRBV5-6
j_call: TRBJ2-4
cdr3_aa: CASSSAGWYGENIQYF
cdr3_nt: TGTGCCAGCAGCTCGGCTGGGTGGTACGGGGAAAACATTCAGTACTTC

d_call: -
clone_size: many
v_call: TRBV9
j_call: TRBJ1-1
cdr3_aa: CASSISEGTEAFF
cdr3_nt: TGTGCCAGCAGCATCTCGGAAGGGACTGAAGCTTTCTTT

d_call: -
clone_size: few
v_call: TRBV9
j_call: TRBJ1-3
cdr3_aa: CASSVVPGSSGNTIYF
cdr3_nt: TGTGCCAGCAGCGTAGTGCCGGGCTCCTCTGGAAACACCATATATTTT

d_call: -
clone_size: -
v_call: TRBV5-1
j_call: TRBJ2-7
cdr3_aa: CASSSEVVLVDEQYF
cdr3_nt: TGCGCCAGCAGCTCCGAAGTGGTTTTGGTCGATGAGCAGTACTTC

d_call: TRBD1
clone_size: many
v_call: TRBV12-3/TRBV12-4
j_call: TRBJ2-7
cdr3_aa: CASERTGGFEQYF
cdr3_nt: TGTGCCAGTGAGCGGACAGGGGGGTTCGAGCAGTACTTC

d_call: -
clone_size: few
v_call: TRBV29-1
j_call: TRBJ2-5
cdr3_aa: CSVGGSKETQYF
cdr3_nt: TGCAGCGTTGGCGGCAGTAAAGAGACCCAGTACTTC

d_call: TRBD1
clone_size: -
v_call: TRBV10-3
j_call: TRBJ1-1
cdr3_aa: CAISDGTANTEAFF
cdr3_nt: TGTGCCATCAGTGACGGGACAGCGAACACTGAAGCTTTCTTT

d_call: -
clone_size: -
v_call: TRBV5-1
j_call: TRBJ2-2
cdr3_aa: CASSPNVDTGELFF
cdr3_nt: TGCGCCAGCAGCCCTAATGTCGACACCGGGGAGCTGTTTTTT

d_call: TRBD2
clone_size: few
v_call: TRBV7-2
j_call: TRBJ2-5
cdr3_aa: CASSYSGGAGETQYF
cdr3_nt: TGTGCCAGCAGCTATAGCGGGGGGGCGGGGGAGACCCAGTACTTC

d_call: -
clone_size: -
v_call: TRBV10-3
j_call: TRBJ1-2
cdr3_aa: CAISEGGLGYTF
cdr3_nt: TGTGCCATCAGTGAAGGCGGCTTAGGCTACACCTTC

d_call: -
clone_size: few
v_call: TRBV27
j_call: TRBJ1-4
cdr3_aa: CASSLIRSSNEKLFF
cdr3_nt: TGTGCCAGCAGTTTAATCAGGTCTTCTAATGAAAAACTGTTTTTT

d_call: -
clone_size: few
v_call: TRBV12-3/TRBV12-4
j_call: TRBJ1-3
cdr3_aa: CASSLGQVGNTIYF
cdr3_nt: TGTGCCAGCAGTTTAGGTCAGGTCGGAAACACCATATATTTT

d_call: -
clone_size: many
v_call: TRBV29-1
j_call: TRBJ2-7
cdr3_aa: CSVDIRDRHSYEQYF
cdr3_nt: TGCAGCGTTGATATAAGAGACAGACACTCCTACGAGCAGTACTTC

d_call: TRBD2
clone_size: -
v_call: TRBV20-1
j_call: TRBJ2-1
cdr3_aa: CSAPTGTSPYNEQFF
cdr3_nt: TGCAGTGCGCCCACCGGGACTAGCCCCTACAATGAGCAGTTCTTC

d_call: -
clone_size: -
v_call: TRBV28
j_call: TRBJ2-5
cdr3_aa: CASSLVGRTGGETQYF
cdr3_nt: TGTGCCAGCAGTTTAGTGGGTCGGACAGGAGGGGAGACCCAGTACTTC

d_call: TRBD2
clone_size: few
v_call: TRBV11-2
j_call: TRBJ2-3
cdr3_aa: CASSLLTSSPLGDTQYF
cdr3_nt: TGTGCCAGCAGCTTATTGACTAGCTCACCCCTGGGAGATACGCAGTATTTT

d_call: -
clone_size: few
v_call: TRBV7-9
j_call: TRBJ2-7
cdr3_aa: CASSLVGGLKTYEQYF
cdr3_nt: TGTGCCAGCAGCTTAGTCGGGGGCCTAAAAACCTACGAGCAGTACTTC

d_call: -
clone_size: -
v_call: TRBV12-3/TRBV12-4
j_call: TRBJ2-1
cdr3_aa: CASSLLGYSYNEQFF
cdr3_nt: TGTGCCAGCAGTTTATTAGGGTACTCCTACAATGAGCAGTTCTTC

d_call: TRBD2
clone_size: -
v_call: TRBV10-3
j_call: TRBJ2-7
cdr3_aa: CAAGTSGDLYEQYF
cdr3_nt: TGTGCCGCCGGGACTAGCGGGGACCTCTACGAGCAGTACTTC

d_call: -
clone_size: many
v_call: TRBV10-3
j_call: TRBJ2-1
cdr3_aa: CAIRAGVDEQFF
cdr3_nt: TGTGCCATCCGCGCAGGGGTCGATGAGCAGTTCTTC

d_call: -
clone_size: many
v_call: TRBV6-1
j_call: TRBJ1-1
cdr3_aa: CASSEVGANTEAFF
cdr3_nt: TGTGCCAGCAGTGAAGTAGGGGCGAACACTGAAGCTTTCTTT

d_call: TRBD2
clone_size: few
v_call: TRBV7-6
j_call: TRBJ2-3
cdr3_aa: CASSLVRTGGAPDTQYF
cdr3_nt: TGTGCCAGCAGCTTAGTCAGGACCGGGGGGGCCCCAGATACGCAGTATTTT

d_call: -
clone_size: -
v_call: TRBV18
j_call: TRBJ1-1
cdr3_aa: CASSPPRGGGRTEAFF
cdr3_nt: TGTGCCAGCTCACCACCCCGGGGAGGGGGTCGCACTGAAGCTTTCTTT

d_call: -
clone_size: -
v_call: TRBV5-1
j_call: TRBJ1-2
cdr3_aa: CASSLGGRLYGYTF
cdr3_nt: TGCGCCAGCAGCCTGGGGGGCAGACTATATGGCTACACCTTC

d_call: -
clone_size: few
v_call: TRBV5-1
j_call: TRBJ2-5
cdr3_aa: CASSFSGRRTQYF
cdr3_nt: TGCGCCAGCAGCTTCAGTGGGCGCAGGACCCAGTACTTC

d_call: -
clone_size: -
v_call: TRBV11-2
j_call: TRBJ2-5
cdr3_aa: CASSLAGSVQETQYF
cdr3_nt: TGTGCCAGCAGCTTAGCGGGGTCGGTACAAGAGACCCAGTACTTC

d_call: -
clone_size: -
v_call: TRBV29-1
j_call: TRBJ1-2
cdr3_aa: CSVEDGPGNGYTF
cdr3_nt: TGCAGCGTTGAAGACGGTCCGGGGAACGGCTACACCTTC

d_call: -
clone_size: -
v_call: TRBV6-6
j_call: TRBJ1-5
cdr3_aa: CASSELRPQHF
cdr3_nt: TGTGCCAGCAGTGAGCTTCGGCCCCAGCATTTT

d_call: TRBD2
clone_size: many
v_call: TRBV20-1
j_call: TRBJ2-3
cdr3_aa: CSAFGLAGNFTDTQYF
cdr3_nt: TGCAGTGCCTTCGGACTAGCGGGCAATTTCACAGATACGCAGTATTTT

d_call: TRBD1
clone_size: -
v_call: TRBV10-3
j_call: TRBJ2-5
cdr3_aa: CAISPGQGRETQYF
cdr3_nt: TGTGCCATCAGCCCGGGACAGGGGCGGGAGACCCAGTACTTC

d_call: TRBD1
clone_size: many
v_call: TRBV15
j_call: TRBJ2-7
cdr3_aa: CATSRGQKFYEQYF
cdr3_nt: TGTGCCACCAGCAGGGGACAGAAATTCTACGAGCAGTACTTC

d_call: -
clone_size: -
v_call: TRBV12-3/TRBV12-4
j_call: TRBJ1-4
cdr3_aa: CASSLGQGRGEKLFF
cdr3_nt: TGTGCCAGCAGTTTAGGCCAGGGAAGGGGTGAAAAACTGTTTTTT

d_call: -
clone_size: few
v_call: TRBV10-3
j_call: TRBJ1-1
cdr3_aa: CATVDGLTEAFF
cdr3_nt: TGTGCCACCGTAGATGGACTCACTGAAGCTTTCTTT

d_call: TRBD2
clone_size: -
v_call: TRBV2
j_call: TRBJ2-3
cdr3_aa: CASNPPGLVVADTQYF
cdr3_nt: TGTGCCAGCAACCCCCCGGGACTAGTAGTGGCAGATACGCAGTATTTT

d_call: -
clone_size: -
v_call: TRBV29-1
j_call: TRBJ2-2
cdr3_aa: CSIWESGELFF
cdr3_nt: TGCAGCATCTGGGAATCCGGGGAGCTGTTTTTT

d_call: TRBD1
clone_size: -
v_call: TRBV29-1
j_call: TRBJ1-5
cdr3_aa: CSVGDRVGQPQHF
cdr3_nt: TGCAGCGTGGGCGACAGGGTCGGACAGCCCCAGCATTTT

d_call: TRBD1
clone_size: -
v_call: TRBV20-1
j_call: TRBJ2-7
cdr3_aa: CSARLGQGAYEQYF
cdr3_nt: TGCAGTGCTAGGTTGGGACAGGGGGCTTACGAGCAGTACTTC

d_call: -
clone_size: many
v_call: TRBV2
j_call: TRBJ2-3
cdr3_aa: CASSGSLASTDTQYF
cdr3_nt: TGTGCCAGCAGTGGTTCGCTAGCCTCCACAGATACGCAGTATTTT

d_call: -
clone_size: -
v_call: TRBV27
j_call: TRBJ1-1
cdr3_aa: CASSLLTPERGNTEAFF
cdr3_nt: TGTGCCAGCAGTTTATTGACCCCAGAGAGGGGGAACACTGAAGCTTTCTTT

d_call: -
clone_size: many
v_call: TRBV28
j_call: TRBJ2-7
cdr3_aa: CASNLQGLYEQYF
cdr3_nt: TGTGCCAGCAATTTACAGGGCCTCTACGAGCAGTACTTC

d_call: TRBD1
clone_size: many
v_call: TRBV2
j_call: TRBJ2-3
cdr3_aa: CASTGRDRAQYF
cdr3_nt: TGTGCCAGCACCGGCAGGGACAGGGCGCAGTATTTT

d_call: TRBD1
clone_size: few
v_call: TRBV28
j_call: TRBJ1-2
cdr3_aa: CASRGAGGFGYTF
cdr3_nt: TGTGCCAGCAGGGGGGCAGGGGGCTTTGGCTACACCTTC

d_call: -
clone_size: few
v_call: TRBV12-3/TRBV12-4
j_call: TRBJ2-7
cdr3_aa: CASSGGSAYEQYF
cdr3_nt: TGTGCCAGCAGTGGCGGGTCAGCCTACGAGCAGTACTTC

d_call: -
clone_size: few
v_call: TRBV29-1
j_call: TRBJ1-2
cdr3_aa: CSVDEGGGYGYTF
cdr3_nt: TGCAGCGTTGACGAGGGCGGGGGCTATGGCTACACCTTC

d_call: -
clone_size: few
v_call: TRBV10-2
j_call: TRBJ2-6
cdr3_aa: CASKLVAGANVLTF
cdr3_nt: TGCGCCAGCAAGCTAGTAGCTGGGGCCAACGTCCTGACTTTC

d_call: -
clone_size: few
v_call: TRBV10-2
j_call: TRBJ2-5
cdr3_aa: CASSEWAQETQYF
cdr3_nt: TGCGCCAGCAGTGAGTGGGCGCAAGAGACCCAGTACTTC

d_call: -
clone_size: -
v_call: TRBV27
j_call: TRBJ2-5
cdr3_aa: CASSLWSGEETQYF
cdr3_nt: TGTGCCAGCAGTTTATGGTCGGGGGAAGAGACCCAGTACTTC

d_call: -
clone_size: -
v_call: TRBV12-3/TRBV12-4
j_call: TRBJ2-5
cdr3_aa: CASSLGPGGVSETQYF
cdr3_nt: TGTGCCAGCAGTTTAGGTCCAGGGGGGGTTTCAGAGACCCAGTACTTC